This T cell receptor (beta chain) stems from a study of identical twins. MiXCR was run by TCRdb on the 5' RACE reads, yielding one entry per CDR3 protein. The data contain more than 350,000 distinct CDR3 sequences, roughly 9% of them singletons. Broader study findings: Twins' excess sharing was less marked for out-of-frame beta sequences. Model-predicted out-of-frame TCR alpha sharing fell below observed values in monozygotic twins. Out-of-frame alpha sequences shared by twins showed excess low generation probability.

Only a few counts were recorded for this clonotype. Its antigen is unidentified. CDR3 length equals 12 residues. V was shortened by 4 bases and J by 5 bases, with 10 bases between the two germline ends. Germline CDR1 reads DFQATT; CDR2 reads SNEGSKA (reference sequence). Sequencing used naive T cells sorted from blood. The V gene is TRBV20-1, the J gene TRBJ2-3; D is undetermined. This clonotype originated in a woman in her forties or fifties in good health. The CDR3, as DNA: TGCAGTGCTACCGACACAGTAGATACGCAGTATTTT. This sequence encodes CSATDTVDTQYF.